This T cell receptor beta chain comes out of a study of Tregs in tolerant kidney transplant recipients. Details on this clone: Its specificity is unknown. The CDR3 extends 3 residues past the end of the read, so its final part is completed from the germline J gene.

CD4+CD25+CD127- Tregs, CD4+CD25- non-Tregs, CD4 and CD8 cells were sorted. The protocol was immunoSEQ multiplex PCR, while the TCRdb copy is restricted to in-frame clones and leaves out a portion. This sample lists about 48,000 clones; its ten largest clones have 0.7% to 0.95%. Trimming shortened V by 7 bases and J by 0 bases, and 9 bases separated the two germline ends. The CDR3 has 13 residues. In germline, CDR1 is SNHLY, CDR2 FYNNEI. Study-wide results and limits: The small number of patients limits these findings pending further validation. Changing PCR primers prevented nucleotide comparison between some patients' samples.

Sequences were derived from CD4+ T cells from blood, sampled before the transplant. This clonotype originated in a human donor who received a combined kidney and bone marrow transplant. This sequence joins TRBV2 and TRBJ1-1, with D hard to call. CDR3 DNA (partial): TGTGCCAGCATCCCGATAGTGAACACTGAA. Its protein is CASIPIVNTE. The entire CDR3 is CASIPIVNTEAFF.